A single TCR beta chain is shown here with its context. It may be a read error: a sequence one base away is much more abundant. Profiling of TCR beta VDJ combinations and CDR3 sequences used genomic DNA as template. MiXCR, run by TCRdb on the reads, gives a single entry per CDR3 protein. Of approximately 470,000 distinct CDR3 sequences in the sample, more than 25% were seen once. Patients sequenced had flow cytometry evidence of CD8+CD57+ cell expansion. Every patient was diagnosed with severe acquired aplastic anemia. The sample belongs to a study of CD8+CD57+ T cells in acquired aplastic anemia. Study information: The mean DNA yield obtained from sorted CD4+ and CD8+ cells came to about 3.2 ug.

From germline, CDR1 is SNHLY and CDR2 FYNNEI. Between the trimmed V and J ends, which lost 2 bases and 0 bases, there was a span of 7 bases. This CDR3 comprises 14 residues. This chain uses TRBV2 with TRBJ1-1; no reliable D call. The receptor comes from a human donor with aplastic anemia. The source material was sorted CD4+, CD8+, or CD8+CD57+ T cells (not recorded which) from PBMCs. The CDR3 DNA reads as TGTGCCAGCAGTGAATGGGCAGTGAACACTGAAGCTTTCTTT. Translation: CASSEWAVNTEAFF.